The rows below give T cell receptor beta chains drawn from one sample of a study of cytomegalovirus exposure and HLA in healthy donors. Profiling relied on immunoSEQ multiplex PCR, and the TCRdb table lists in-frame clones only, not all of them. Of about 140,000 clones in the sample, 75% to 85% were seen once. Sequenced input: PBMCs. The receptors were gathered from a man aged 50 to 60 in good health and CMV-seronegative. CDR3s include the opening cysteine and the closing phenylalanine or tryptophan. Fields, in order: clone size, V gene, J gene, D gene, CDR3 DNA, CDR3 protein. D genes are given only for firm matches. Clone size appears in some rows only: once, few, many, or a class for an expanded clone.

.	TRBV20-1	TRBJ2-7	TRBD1	TGCAGTGCTAGGAAACAGGGGGAGCAGTACTTC	CSARKQGEQYF
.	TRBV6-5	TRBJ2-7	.	TGTGCCAGCAGTTACCGTGTAGCGGAGAGCTCCTACGAGCAGTACTTC	CASSYRVAESSYEQYF
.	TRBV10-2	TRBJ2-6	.	TGCGCCAGCAGTGAGATAGACAGCCTGGGGGCCAACGTCCTGACTTTC	CASSEIDSLGANVLTF
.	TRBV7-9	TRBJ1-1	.	TGTGCCAGCAGCCTCGACAGCAACACTGAAGCTTTCTTT	CASSLDSNTEAFF
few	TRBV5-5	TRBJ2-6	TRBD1	TGTGCCAGCAGCTTAGCCGGACAGGGGTACTCCGGGGCCAACGTCCTGACTTTC	CASSLAGQGYSGANVLTF
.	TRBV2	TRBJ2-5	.	TGTGCCAGCAGCGCGGGCCCAGGGGTTGGCGAGACCCAGTACTTC	CASSAGPGVGETQYF
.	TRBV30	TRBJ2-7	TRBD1	TGTGCCTGGGACAGGGGGCTCTCCTACGAGCAGTACTTC	CAWDRGLSYEQYF
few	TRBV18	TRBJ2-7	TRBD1	TGTGCCAGCTCCCCGGGACAGGAGGGTGAGCAGTACTTC	CASSPGQEGEQYF
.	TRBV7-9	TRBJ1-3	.	TGTGCCAGCAGCTTAGGGGCGACGCGGGGGCTCACCATATATTTT	CASSLGATRGLTIYF
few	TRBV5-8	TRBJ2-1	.	TGTGCCAGCAGCTTCCGGGGGAGCTCCTACAATGAGCAGTTCTTC	CASSFRGSSYNEQFF
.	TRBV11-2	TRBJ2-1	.	TGTGCCAGCACACCCCCAGGGCGGAGCTCCTACAATGAGCAGTTCTTC	CASTPPGRSSYNEQFF
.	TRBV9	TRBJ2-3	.	TGTGCCAGCAGCGTAGTTCCCCAGAACACAGATACGCAGTATTTT	CASSVVPQNTDTQYF
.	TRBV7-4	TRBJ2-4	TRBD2	TGTGCCAGCAGCTCCGAGAGGGGCCCCGGGGGGATTCAGTACTTC	CASSSERGPGGIQYF
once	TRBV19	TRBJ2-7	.	TGTGCCAGTAGCTACCAGGGTTTCTACGAGCAGTACTTC	CASSYQGFYEQYF
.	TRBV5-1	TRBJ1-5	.	TGCGCCAGCAGCTACTGGACGGGAAACAATCAGCCCCAGCATTTT	CASSYWTGNNQPQHF
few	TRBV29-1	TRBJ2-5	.	TGCAGCGTGGAACCCCCAGGGTTGGAGACCCAGTACTTC	CSVEPPGLETQYF
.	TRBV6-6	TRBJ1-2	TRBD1	TGTGCCAGCAGCCGGACAGGGGGCAGTGGCTATGGCTACACCTTC	CASSRTGGSGYGYTF
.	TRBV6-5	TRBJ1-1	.	TGTGCCAGCAGTACGGGGGGAGGCACTGAAGCTTTCTTT	CASSTGGGTEAFF
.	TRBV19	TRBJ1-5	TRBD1	TGTGCCAGTAGCCCAAGGACAGGGCTTCAGCCCCAGCATTTT	CASSPRTGLQPQHF
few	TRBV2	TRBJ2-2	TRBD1	TGTGCCAGCAGGGGGGACAGCCTCACCGGGGAGCTGTTTTTT	CASRGDSLTGELFF
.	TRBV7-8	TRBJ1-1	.	TGTGCCAGCAGCTCACTCGGGAGCCTGAACACTGAAGCTTTCTTT	CASSSLGSLNTEAFF
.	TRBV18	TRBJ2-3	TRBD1	TGTGCCAGCTCACTTTCCCGACAGGGGGCTCGCACAGATACGCAGTATTTT	CASSLSRQGARTDTQYF
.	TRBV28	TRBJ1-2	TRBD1	TGTGCCAGCAGTCCACTCTACCGACAGGGGGCGAGGTATGGCTACACCTTC	CASSPLYRQGARYGYTF
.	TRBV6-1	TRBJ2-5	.	TGTGCCAGCAGTGAATTGGCCAGCGGCCAAGAGACCCAGTACTTC	CASSELASGQETQYF
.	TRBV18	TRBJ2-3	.	TGTGCCAGCTCACCACCGGACAGCCGTGATACGCAGTATTTT	CASSPPDSRDTQYF
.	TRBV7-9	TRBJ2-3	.	TGTGCCAGCAGCCTTCTCACAGATACGCAGTATTTT	CASSLLTDTQYF
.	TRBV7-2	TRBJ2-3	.	TGTGCCAGCAGCTTAATTACGGGGGTTACAGATACGCAGTATTTT	CASSLITGVTDTQYF
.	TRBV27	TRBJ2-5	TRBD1	TGTGCCAGCAGCCATCAACCTCCGGGACAGGGGGGGAAAGAGACCCAGTACTTC	CASSHQPPGQGGKETQYF
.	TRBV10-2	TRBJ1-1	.	TGCGCCAGCACCTTGACCGTGGGAGACACTGAAGCTTTCTTT	CASTLTVGDTEAFF
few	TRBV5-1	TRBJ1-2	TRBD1	TGCGCCAGCAGCGAGCCGGACAGGGCGCTTGGGTATGGCTACACCTTC	CASSEPDRALGYGYTF
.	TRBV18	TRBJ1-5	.	TGTGCCAGCTCACCAGAAGGCGGACAGCCCCAGCATTTT	CASSPEGGQPQHF
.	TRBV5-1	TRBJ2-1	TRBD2	TGCGCCAGCAGCCTCCCGGGGAGCGGGGGTCCCTACAATGAGCAGTTCTTC	CASSLPGSGGPYNEQFF